Sequencing of this T cell receptor (beta chain) was carried out in a study of T-cell reconstitution after alpha-beta-depleted transplantation in children. This clonotype was counted between two and nine times. V was pared by 2 bases and J by 0 bases, with 6 bases of the junction left unmatched. CDR1 MNHEY and CDR2 SMNVEV come from the germline V gene (reference sequence). The CDR3 is made up of 17 amino acids. Unique molecular identifiers were built into the TCRbeta library. TCRdb re-called the PCR reads through MiXCR, storing one row per CDR3 protein. The sample lists approximately 520,000 distinct CDR3 sequences; 30% to 35% were seen once.

The clonotype comes from a human donor who donated a stem cell graft to a child with aplastic anemia. V is TRBV27 and J is TRBJ1-5; 8 bases line up with TRBD1. Sequenced material: PBMCs from the stem cell graft donor, taken from the stem cell graft. The CDR3 is CASSLIGTGVSNQPQHF. The CDR3, as DNA: TGTGCCAGCAGTTTAATCGGGACAGGAGTTAGCAATCAGCCCCAGCATTTT.